In this sample, the clone carrying this T cell receptor (beta chain) turned up a few times. Its antigen is unknown. Amplification of TCR alpha and beta CDR3 regions from RNA used iRepertoire nested multiplex PCR. TCRdb independently ran MiXCR on the multiplex PCR reads; one entry per CDR3 protein. In the table there are 300,000 to 400,000 distinct CDR3 sequences, less than 50% of which are singletons. The data were taken from a study of glioma-infiltrating T cells. About the research overall: Low-grade gliomas were grade II; glioblastomas were grade IV at initial diagnosis. Approximately 990,000 peripheral T cells were targeted at roughly 4.5- to 10-fold coverage. Study-level results: Gliomas, especially low-grade, showed above-expected tissue-blood divergence; non-neoplastic patients showed below. Shared blood CDR3 signature motifs marked patients with low tissue-blood divergence.

Material for sequencing was glioma tissue, nonneoplastic brain tissue, or PBMCs (not recorded which). This TCR was sampled from a human donor with low-grade glioma or glioblastoma, undergoing nonglioma brain surgery, or in good health (not recorded which).

The CDR3 DNA reads as TGCGCCAGCAGCCAAGAGGGACAGCCGGGAGAGACCCAGTACTTC. This codes for CASSQEGQPGETQYF. This chain uses TRBV4-3 with TRBJ2-5; 7 bases map to TRBD1. CDR3 length: 15 amino acids. V shed 0 bases, J shed 4 bases, and the junction held 5 bases outside the gene matches. The V gene's germline CDR1 is LGHNA and CDR2 YSLEER.